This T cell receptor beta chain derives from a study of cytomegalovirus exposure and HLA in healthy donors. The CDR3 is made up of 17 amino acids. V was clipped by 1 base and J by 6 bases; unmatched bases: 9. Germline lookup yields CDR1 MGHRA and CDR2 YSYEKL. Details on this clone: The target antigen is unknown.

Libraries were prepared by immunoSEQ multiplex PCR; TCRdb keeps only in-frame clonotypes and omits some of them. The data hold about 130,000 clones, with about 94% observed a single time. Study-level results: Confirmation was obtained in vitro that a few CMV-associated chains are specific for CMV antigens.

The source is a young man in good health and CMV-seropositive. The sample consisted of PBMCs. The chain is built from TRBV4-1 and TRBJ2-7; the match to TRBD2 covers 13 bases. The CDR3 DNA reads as TGCGCCAGCAGCCAAGGGACTAGCGGGGGTCTCGGTAGCGAGCAGTACTTC. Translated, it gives CASSQGTSGGLGSEQYF.